The text below deals with one TCR beta chain. This clonotype has a handful of counts. What this receptor recognizes is not known. No base quality values were provided; no much bigger clone lies one nucleotide off. The data belong to a study of T cells in Graves' hyperthyroidism and ophthalmopathy (dated by TCRdb to between 2018 and 2021). Some background on the complete study: A discovery cohort of around 100 patients, approximately 45 with Graves' ophthalmopathy and fewer than 65 with stable Graves' hyperthyroidism, was used to find distinguishing TCR V-J signatures. Prospective prediction of ophthalmopathy was tested in an independent validation cohort of under 20 hyperthyroidism patients and some 17 patients who later progressed to ophthalmopathy. For training and testing, the approximately 92 patients in the discovery cohort were randomly divided in a 7:3 ratio. In roughly six Graves' hyperthyroidism patients, the study also compared T-cell repertoires from thyroid tissue with T-cell repertoires from blood. Once sampling was done, hyperthyroidism patients were given methimazole at a starting dose of 30 mg daily, whereas ophthalmopathy patients were given high-dose intravenous methylprednisolone. The paper reports TCR Vbeta CDR3 sequencing of some 140 peripheral blood samples: 43 ophthalmopathy, 75 to 80 hyperthyroidism and around 17 progressor patients. The study at large found these results: Ophthalmopathy was separated from stable hyperthyroidism by a 13 V-J signature model, with about 88% sensitivity and about 81% specificity obtained in cross-validation and 80%/75% obtained in testing. Sample size was not statistically predetermined, and investigators were not blinded to group allocation. During validation, the model predicted progression to ophthalmopathy a median of roughly 7.1 months ahead of onset, with 60% to 71% sensitivity and 72.22% specificity. Most expanded thyroid clonotypes (frequency above 0.001) were also detected in blood, a finding suggesting that blood repertoires may reflect thyroid immune responses.

Inclusive of the bounding cysteine and phenylalanine, the CDR3 is 15 residues long. Kept here is only the CDR3 DNA, which spans 45 bases and is read in frame from base 1. V and J are truncated by 0 bases and 2 bases respectively, leaving an intervening sequence of 10 bases. CDR1 is given as MNHEY and CDR2 as SMNVEV, both from the germline V gene (reference sequence). The TCR beta CDR3 regions were amplified from RNA transcripts. The TCR CDR3 was subjected to a first round of RT-PCR using the HTBI primer set and the Qiagen OneStep RT-PCR kit. A second multiplex PCR round built the libraries, followed by size selection and purification. Paired-end sequencing of the libraries was performed with 100 bp reads on an Illumina HiSeq2000. In the original analysis: SOAPnuke was used to process the raw data, with reads discarded if the reads contained adapters or uncalled bases, had a mean Phred below 15, or lacked an exact constant-primer or identifier match. COPE v1.2.5 was used to merge high-quality paired reads, and clonotypes were defined as unique nucleotide sequences. MiTCR v1.1 was used to align the clonotypes against IMGT TRBV, TRBD and TRBJ reference segments. Only V-J combinations with frequency above 0.0001, covering about 99% of repertoires, were analysed. A TCS score was defined as the ratio between F50 (clonal expansion) and ExV (chaos), using BLOSUM62-based TCRdist between CDR3 peptides within each V-J. Welch's t-statistics and random forest reduced 514 V-J features to 10 to 15, which were used in a naive Bayes classifier (R e1071). The Morisita-Horn index was used to measure how similar the thyroid and blood repertoires were. Using fastp at Q25 and MiXCR, TCRdb reprocessed the public reads and kept productive beta chains. Each entry merges the rows of one CDR3 protein and shows their most common DNA and genes. The V and J calls follow TCRdb's processing rather than the paper's. The sample yields around 620,000 distinct CDR3 sequences; 46% were counted once. The ten most abundant clones make up under 20% of the sample.

Any patient with an uncontrolled infection, another autoimmune disease, pregnancy or lactation was excluded. Clinical symptoms, serum thyroxine and TRAb, thyroid ultrasound, and orbital computed tomography formed the basis for the diagnoses. Total RNA was extracted with Trizol reagent, and quality was checked on an Agilent 2100 Bioanalyzer. Sequences were obtained from peripheral blood or thyroid tissue (not recorded which). Recombination connected TRBV27 to TRBJ1-1, with the D gene too uncertain to name. This receptor was identified in an adult woman with Graves' disease, either hyperthyroidism or ophthalmopathy (not recorded which). CDR3 reads: CASSLSGAGNTEAFF. The sequenced DNA is TGTGCCAGCAGTTTATCAGGCGCTGGTAACACTGAAGCTTTCTTT.